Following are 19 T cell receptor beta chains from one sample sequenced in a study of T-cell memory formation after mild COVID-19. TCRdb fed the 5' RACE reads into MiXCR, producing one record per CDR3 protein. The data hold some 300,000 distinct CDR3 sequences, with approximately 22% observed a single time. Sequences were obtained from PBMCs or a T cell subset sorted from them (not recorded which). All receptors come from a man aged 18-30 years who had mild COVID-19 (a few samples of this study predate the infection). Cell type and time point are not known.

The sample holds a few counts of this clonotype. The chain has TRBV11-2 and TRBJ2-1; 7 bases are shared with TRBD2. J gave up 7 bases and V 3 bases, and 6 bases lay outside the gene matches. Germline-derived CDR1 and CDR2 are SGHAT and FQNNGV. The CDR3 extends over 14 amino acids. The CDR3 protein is CASSFQRGGNEQFF. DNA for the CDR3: TGTGCCAGCAGCTTCCAGCGGGGAGGGAATGAGCAGTTCTTC.

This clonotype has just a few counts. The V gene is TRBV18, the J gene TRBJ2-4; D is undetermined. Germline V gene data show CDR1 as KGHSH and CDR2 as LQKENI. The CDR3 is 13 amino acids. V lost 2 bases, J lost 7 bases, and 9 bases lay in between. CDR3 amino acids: CASSPMDLNIQYF. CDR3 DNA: TGTGCCAGCTCACCAATGGACCTTAACATTCAGTACTTC.

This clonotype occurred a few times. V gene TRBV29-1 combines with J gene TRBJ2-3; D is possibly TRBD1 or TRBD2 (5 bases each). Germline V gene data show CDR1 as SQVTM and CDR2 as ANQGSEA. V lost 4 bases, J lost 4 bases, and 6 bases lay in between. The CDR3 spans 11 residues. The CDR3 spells CSVVGADTQYF. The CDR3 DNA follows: TGCAGCGTTGTGGGGGCAGATACGCAGTATTTT.

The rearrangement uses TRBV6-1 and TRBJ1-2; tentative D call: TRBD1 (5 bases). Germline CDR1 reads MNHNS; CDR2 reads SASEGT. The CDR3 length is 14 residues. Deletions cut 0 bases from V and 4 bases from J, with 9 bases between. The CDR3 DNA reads TGTGCCAGCAGTGAAGCGGGGCTAGCCTATGGCTACACCTTC. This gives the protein CASSEAGLAYGYTF.

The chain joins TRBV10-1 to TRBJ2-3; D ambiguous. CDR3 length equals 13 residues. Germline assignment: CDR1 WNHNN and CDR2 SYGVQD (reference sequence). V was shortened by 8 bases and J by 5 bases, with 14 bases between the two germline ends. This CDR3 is CASALAAVDTQYF. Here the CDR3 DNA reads TGCGCCAGCGCACTCGCGGCGGTAGATACGCAGTATTTT.

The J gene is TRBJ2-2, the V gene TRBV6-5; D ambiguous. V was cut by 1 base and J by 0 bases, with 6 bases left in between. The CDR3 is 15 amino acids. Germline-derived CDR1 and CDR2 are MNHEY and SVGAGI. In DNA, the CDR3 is TGTGCCAGCAGTTACTTAGATCCGAACACCGGGGAGCTGTTTTTT. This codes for CASSYLDPNTGELFF.

CDR3 in DNA: TGCGCCAGCAGCCAAGTCCTGGGTTCGGATGGCTACACCTTC. This encodes CASSQVLGSDGYTF. The chain carries TRBV4-3 and TRBJ1-2; D is unclear. The germline V gene encodes CDR1 LGHNA and CDR2 YSLEER. CDR3 length: 14 residues. Trimming left V 1 base short and J 6 bases short, with 12 bases between.

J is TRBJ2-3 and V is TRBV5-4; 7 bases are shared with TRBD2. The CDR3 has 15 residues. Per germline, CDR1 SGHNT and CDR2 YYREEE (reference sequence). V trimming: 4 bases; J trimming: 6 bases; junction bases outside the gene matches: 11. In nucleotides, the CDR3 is TGTGCCAGCAGCCGGAGCGGGGTCCCGGCGGATACGCAGTATTTT. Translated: CASSRSGVPADTQYF.

The CDR3 sequence is CASSYSGLRDGYTF. The CDR3 nucleotides read TGTGCCAGCAGTTACAGTGGTCTGAGGGATGGCTACACCTTC. V is TRBV6-5 and J is TRBJ1-2; D not certain. Germline lookup yields CDR1 MNHEY and CDR2 SVGAGI. The CDR3 is 14 residues long. Trimming took 2 bases from V and 6 from J, leaving 13 bases between them.

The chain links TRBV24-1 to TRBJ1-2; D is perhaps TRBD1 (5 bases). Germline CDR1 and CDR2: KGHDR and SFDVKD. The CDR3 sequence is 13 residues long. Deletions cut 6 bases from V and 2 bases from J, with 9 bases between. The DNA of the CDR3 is TGTGCCACCAGTCGGGGGACGAACTATGGCTACACCTTC. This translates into CATSRGTNYGYTF.

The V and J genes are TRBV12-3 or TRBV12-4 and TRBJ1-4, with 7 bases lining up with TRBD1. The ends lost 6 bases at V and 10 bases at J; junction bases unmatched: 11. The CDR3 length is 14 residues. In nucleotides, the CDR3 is TGTGCCAGCAGCTACAGGGGAACTTCTGGAAAACTGTTTTTT. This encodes CASSYRGTSGKLFF.

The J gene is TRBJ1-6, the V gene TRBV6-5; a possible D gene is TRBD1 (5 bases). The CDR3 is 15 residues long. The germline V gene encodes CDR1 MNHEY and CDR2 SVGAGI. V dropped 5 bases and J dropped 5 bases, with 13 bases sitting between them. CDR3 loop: CASSVGTLDNSPLHF. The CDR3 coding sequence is TGTGCCAGCAGTGTCGGGACCCTAGATAATTCACCCCTCCACTTT.

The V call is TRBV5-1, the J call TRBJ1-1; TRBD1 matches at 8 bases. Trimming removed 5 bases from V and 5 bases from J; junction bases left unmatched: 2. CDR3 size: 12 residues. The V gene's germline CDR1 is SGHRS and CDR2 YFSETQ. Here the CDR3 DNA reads TGCGCCAGCAGGACAGGGGAAACTGAAGCTTTCTTT. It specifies CASRTGETEAFF.

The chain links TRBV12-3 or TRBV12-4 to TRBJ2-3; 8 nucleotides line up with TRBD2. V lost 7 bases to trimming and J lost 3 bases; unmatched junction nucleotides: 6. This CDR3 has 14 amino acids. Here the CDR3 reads CASKGGGRTDTQYF. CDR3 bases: TGTGCCAGCAAAGGCGGGGGGAGGACAGATACGCAGTATTTT.

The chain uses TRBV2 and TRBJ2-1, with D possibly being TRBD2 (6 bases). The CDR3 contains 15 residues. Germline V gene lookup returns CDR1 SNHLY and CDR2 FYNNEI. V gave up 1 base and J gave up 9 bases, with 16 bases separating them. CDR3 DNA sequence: TGTGCCAGCAGTGAAGGCCCTGGCGGGGTATCTGAGCAGTTCTTC. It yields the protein CASSEGPGGVSEQFF.

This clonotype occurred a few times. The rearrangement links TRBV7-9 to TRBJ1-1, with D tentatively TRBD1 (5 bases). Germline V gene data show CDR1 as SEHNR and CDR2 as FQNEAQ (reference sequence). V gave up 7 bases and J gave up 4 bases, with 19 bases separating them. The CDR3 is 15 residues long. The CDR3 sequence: CASNSRGGEGTEAFF. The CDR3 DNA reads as TGTGCCAGCAACTCGCGAGGAGGGGAGGGCACTGAAGCTTTCTTT.

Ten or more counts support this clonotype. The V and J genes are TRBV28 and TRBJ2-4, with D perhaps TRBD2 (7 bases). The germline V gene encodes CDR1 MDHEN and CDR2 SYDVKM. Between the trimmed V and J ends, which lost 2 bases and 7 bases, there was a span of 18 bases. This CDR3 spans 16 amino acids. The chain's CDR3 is CASSLGGAGGGNIQYF. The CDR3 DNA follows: TGTGCCAGCAGTTTAGGGGGGGCCGGCGGTGGGAACATTCAGTACTTC.

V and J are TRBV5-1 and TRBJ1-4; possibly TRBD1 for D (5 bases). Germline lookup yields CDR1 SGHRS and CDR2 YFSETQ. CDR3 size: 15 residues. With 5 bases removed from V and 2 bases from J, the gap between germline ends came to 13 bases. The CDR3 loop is CASRFTEGTNEKLFF. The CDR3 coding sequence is TGCGCCAGCAGGTTCACAGAGGGGACTAATGAAAAACTGTTTTTT.

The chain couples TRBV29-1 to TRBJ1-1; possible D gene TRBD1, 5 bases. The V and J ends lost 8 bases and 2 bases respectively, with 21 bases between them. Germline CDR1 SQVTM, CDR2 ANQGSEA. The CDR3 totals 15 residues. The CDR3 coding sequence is TGCAGCTGCCTCAAGAGCAGGGAGCGAAACACTGAAGCTTTCTTT. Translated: CSCLKSRERNTEAFF. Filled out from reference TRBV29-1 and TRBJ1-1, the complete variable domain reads SAVISQKPSRDICQRGTSLTIQCQVDSQVTMMFWYRQQPGQSLTLIATANQGSEATYESGFVIDKFPISRPNLTFSTLTVSNMSPEDSSIYLCSCLKSRERNTEAFFGQGTRLTVV.